One and the same sample provided the 18 T cell receptor beta chains below, sequenced in a study of T cell clonality in common variable immunodeficiency. Sequencing used immunoSEQ multiplex PCR; TCRdb keeps in-frame clones, though not all of them. In total the sample includes about 52,000 clones, none of them seen once. Sequencing used peripheral blood mononuclear cells. The receptors derive from a person aged 18-69 years in good health.

There are a few counts of this clone. The missing CDR3 end, 3 residues past where the read stops, is filled in from the germline J gene. The chain couples TRBV2 to TRBJ2-7; no clear D gene. The CDR3 length is 13 residues. Trimming took off 2 bases at V and 4 bases at J, with 9 bases between the two ends. Germline CDR1 reads SNHLY; CDR2 reads FYNNEI. The CDR3 DNA, read in part, is TGTGCCAGCAGTGAAATGAACCTATACGAG. Translation gives CASSEMNLYE. The full CDR3 protein reads CASSEMNLYEQYF.

As regards this clone: Read sequence stops 3 residues before the CDR3 end, and the germline J gene provides the missing end. The V gene is TRBV19, the J gene TRBJ2-3; 9 bases match TRBD2. Germline CDR1 is LNHDA and CDR2 is SQIVND (reference sequence). CDR3 length equals 15 residues. The part of the CDR3 DNA that was read is TGTGCCAGTAGTACTAGCGGGACATACCAAGAGACG. Translation: CASSTSGTYQET. The whole CDR3 protein is CASSTSGTYQETQYF.

This clone showed up many times. The read ends 3 residues shy of where the CDR3 ends; the end is completed using the germline J gene. The V and J genes are TRBV2 and TRBJ2-3, with D possibly being TRBD1 (6 bases). The CDR3 is made up of 17 amino acids. The germline V and J ends were trimmed by 6 bases and 5 bases, with 24 bases remaining between them. In germline, CDR1 is SNHLY, CDR2 FYNNEI. CDR3 sequence: CASSVRTQGQLRDTQYF. The sequenced CDR3 bases are TGTGCCAGCAGCGTAAGAACTCAGGGGCAGCTGAGAGATACG.

This clone was observed at least ten times. The CDR3 goes on 3 residues after the read ends, and that part is filled in from the germline J gene. V is TRBV4-2 and J is TRBJ2-7, with TRBD1 identical over 12 bases. Losses at the gene ends were 1 base for V and 2 bases for J; bases not matched to a gene: 9. There are 18 residues in the CDR3. Germline V lookup: CDR1 LGHNA, CDR2 YNFKEQ. The CDR3 sequence: CASSQVSGQGAIAYEQYF. The sequenced CDR3 bases are TGTGCCAGCAGCCAAGTGTCGGGACAGGGGGCGATCGCCTACGAG.

This clone has just a few counts. The CDR3 end lies 3 residues beyond the end of the read and is filled in from the germline J gene. The chain combines TRBV19 with TRBJ1-1, with 7 bases identical to TRBD1. J was trimmed by 1 base and V by 5 bases; bases with no gene match: 10. CDR1 is LNHDA and CDR2 is SQIVND in the germline V gene (reference sequence). The CDR3 totals 16 residues. CDR3 region: CASSRDSRKRNTEAFF. Incomplete CDR3 DNA: TGTGCCAGTAGTCGGGACAGCCGGAAAAGGAACACTGAA.

The sample holds many counts of this clone. The sequenced fragment ends 3 residues before the CDR3 boundary, so the rest is inferred from the germline J gene. The chain recombines TRBV7-2 with TRBJ1-1; 10 nucleotides line up with TRBD1. Germline-derived CDR1 and CDR2 are SGHTA and FQGNSA. Unmatched junction bases numbered 5, after V lost 7 bases and J lost 3 bases. The CDR3 sequence is 14 residues long. CDR3 loop: CASTLDRGHTEAFF. CDR3 DNA, as far as it was read: TGTGCCAGCACCCTAGACAGGGGGCACACTGAA.

This clone was observed many times. Read data end 3 residues before the CDR3 end; the end is taken from the germline J gene. The chain carries TRBV29-1 and TRBJ2-7; D is possibly TRBD2 (7 bases). Germline V gene sequence: CDR1 SQVTM, CDR2 ANQGSEA. Trimming shortened V by 4 bases and J by 3 bases, and 13 bases separated the two germline ends. The CDR3 is made up of 13 amino acids. Partial CDR3 DNA: TGCAGCGTTGTAGGGGGGGGACACTACGAG. Translated: CSVVGGGHYE. The whole CDR3 is CSVVGGGHYEQYF.

This clone has at least ten counts. Read sequence stops 3 residues before the CDR3 end, and the germline J gene provides the missing end. This chain joins TRBV29-1 and TRBJ2-1; TRBD2 agrees at 10 bases. The germline V gene has CDR1 SQVTM and CDR2 ANQGSEA. The ends lost 4 bases at V and 6 bases at J; junction bases unmatched: 15. This CDR3 is built from 17 residues. CDR3 DNA, as far as it was read: TGCAGCGTTGTTCCCGCGGCTAGCGGGAGTATTCCCAATGAG. The encoded protein is CSVVPAASGSIPNE. The CDR3 in its entirety is CSVVPAASGSIPNEQFF.

This clone was recorded a few times. A much larger clone sits a single nucleotide away, making a read error possible. Sequencing ends 3 residues short of the CDR3 end; the germline J gene provides the rest. The sample carries other DNA sequences with the same CDR3. The chain has TRBV7-2 and TRBJ1-2; 8 bases map to TRBD1. The CDR3 contains 14 residues. Per the germline V gene, CDR1 is SGHTA and CDR2 is FQGNSA. CDR3 loop: CASSNYRGAYGYTF. CDR3 DNA (partial): TGCGCCAGCAGCAACTACAGGGGGGCTTATGGC. The entire variable domain, with the rest obtained from reference TRBV7-2 and TRBJ1-2, is as follows: GAGVSQSPSNKVTEKGKDVELRCDPISGHTALYWYRQSLGQGLEFLIYFQGNSAPDKSGLPSDRFSAERTGGSVSTLTIQRTQQEDSAVYLCASSNYRGAYGYTFGSGTRLTVV.

The table lists this clone with many counts. The read comes to an end 3 residues before the CDR3 does, leaving the germline J gene to fill in the end. The chain carries TRBV5-1 and TRBJ2-3; TRBD2 agrees at 14 bases. CDR1 and CDR2 from the germline V gene are SGHRS and YFSETQ. V was clipped by 3 bases and J by 4 bases; unmatched bases: 13. The CDR3 is made up of 19 amino acids. CDR3 bases read: TGCGCCAGCAGCTCACCCGGGACTAGCGGGAGTTTGCGTGCAGATACG. It encodes CASSSPGTSGSLRADT. The entire CDR3 sequence reads CASSSPGTSGSLRADTQYF.

This clone came up many times. Read sequence stops 3 residues before the CDR3 end, and the germline J gene provides the missing end. This chain uses TRBV6-2 or TRBV6-3 with TRBJ2-6; no definite D call. Between the trimmed V and J ends, which lost 6 bases and 3 bases, there was a span of 12 bases. The germline V gene has CDR1 MNHEY and CDR2 SVGEGT. The CDR3 has 15 residues. The CDR3: CASSPNTGGANVLTF. The sequenced CDR3 bases are TGTGCCAGCAGCCCTAATACGGGTGGGGCCAACGTC.

Regarding this clone: The read halts 3 residues ahead of the CDR3 end, with the missing end drawn from the germline J gene. This chain links TRBV6-2 or TRBV6-3 with TRBJ1-1; weak D call: TRBD1 (5 bases). Trimming removed 6 bases from V and 3 bases from J, with 8 bases in between. This CDR3 spans 12 amino acids. Germline values: CDR1 MNHEY, CDR2 SVGEGT. The part of the CDR3 DNA that was read is TGTGCCAGCAGGGACATATACACTGAA. Residues: CASRDIYTE. The entire CDR3 reads CASRDIYTEAFF.

This clone was seen repeatedly, ten times or more. The read ends 3 residues before the CDR3 terminus; that terminus is restored from the germline J gene. This sequence joins TRBV6-1 and TRBJ1-4; D unresolved. Germline CDR1 and CDR2: MNHNS and SASEGT. This CDR3 is 15 amino acids long. Trimming cost V 0 bases and J 7 bases, with 12 bases left between them. The DNA read from the CDR3 is TGTGCCAGCAGTGAAGCGCTTTCCGGTGGTGAAAAA. Translated: CASSEALSGGEK. The whole CDR3 sequence reads CASSEALSGGEKLFF.

CDR3 DNA, as far as it was read: TGTGCCAGCGGACCCGCGGGGATCGCCTACAATGAG. Its translation: CASGPAGIAYNE. The whole CDR3 region reads CASGPAGIAYNEQFF. This chain connects TRBV5-5 to TRBJ2-1, with D possibly matching TRBD2 (6 bases). The observed sequence ends 3 residues before the CDR3 terminus, with the missing tail filled in from the germline J gene. Germline-derived CDR1 and CDR2 are SGHKS and YYEKEE (reference sequence). CDR3 length: 15 amino acids. Trimming stripped 7 bases from V and 2 bases from J, with 16 bases between.

In this sample, this clone turned up many times. The read is 3 residues too short to cover the CDR3 end, so that end is filled in from the germline J gene. This chain connects TRBV4-1 to TRBJ1-5; 7 nucleotides line up with TRBD1. CDR3 length: 15 amino acids. From germline, CDR1 is MGHRA and CDR2 YSYEKL. V lost 2 bases to trimming and J lost 5 bases; unmatched junction nucleotides: 6. The CDR3 loop is CASSQNRDRYQPQHF. CDR3 DNA, as far as it was read: TGCGCCAGCAGCCAAAACCGGGACAGATATCAGCCC.

This clone was observed many times. Read coverage stops 3 residues before the CDR3 terminus; the germline J gene supplies the remainder. The chain joins TRBV12-5 to TRBJ2-5, with 9 positions matching TRBD2. This CDR3 is built from 15 residues. Per the germline V gene, CDR1 is LGHNT and CDR2 is FRNRAP. With 1 base clipped from V and 3 bases from J, the junction kept 3 bases outside the gene matches. The covered CDR3 bases are TGTGCTAGTGGTTTGGGACTAGCGGATAAAGAGACC. As protein: CASGLGLADKET. The full CDR3 reads CASGLGLADKETQYF.

This clone occurred many times. The read ends 3 residues before the CDR3 terminus; that terminus is restored from the germline J gene. The chain combines TRBV10-3 with TRBJ1-5, with a weak D call TRBD1 (5 bases). CDR1 and CDR2 (germline): ENHRY, SYGVKD. V lost 10 bases and J 3 bases, leaving 13 bases between the germline ends. This CDR3 contains 13 residues. The covered CDR3 bases are TGTGCCACGCAGCAGGGAGACAATCAGCCC. Its protein is CATQQGDNQP. The full CDR3 reads CATQQGDNQPQHF.

There are many counts of this clone. Read data end 3 residues before the CDR3 end; the end is taken from the germline J gene. The V gene is TRBV5-4, the J gene TRBJ2-1; 13 positions match TRBD2. Germline V gene data show CDR1 as SGHNT and CDR2 as YYREEE (reference sequence). With 5 bases clipped from V and 8 bases from J, the junction kept 4 bases outside the gene matches. This CDR3 comprises 14 residues. Incomplete CDR3 DNA: TGTGCCAGCAGTTGGACTAGCGGGAGCTATGAG. Protein sequence: CASSWTSGSYE. The CDR3 as a whole reads CASSWTSGSYEQFF.